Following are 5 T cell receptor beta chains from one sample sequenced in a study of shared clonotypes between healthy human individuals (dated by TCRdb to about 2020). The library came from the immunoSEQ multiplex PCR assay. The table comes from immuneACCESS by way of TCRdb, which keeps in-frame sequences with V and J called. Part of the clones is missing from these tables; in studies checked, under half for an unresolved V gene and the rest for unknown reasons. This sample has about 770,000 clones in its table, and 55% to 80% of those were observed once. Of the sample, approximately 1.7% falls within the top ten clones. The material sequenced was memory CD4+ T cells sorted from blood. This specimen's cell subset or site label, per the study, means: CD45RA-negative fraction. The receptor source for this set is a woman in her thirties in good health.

This CDR3 is CASSEAPRELGGYTF. The CDR3 bases are TGTGCCAGCAGTGAAGCGCCCAGGGAGTTAGGAGGCTACACCTTC. V gene TRBV6-1 combines with J gene TRBJ1-2; perhaps TRBD1 as D (5 bases). Germline CDR1 MNHNS, CDR2 SASEGT. V dropped 0 bases and J dropped 8 bases, with 16 bases sitting between them. This CDR3 is built from 15 residues.

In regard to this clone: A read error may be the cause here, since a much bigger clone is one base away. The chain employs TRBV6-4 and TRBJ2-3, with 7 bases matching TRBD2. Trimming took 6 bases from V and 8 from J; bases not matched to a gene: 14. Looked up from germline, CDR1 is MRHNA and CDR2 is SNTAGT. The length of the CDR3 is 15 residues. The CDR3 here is CASSDGAGAAGTQYF. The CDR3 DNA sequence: TGTGCCAGCAGCGACGGGGCGGGAGCGGCAGGTACGCAGTATTTT.

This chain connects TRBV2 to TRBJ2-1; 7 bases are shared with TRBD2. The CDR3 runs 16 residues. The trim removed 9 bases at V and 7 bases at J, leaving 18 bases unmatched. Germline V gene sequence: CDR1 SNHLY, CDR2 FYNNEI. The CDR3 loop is CASTDTLAGAQNEQFF. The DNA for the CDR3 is TGTGCCAGTACAGATACTCTTGCGGGAGCTCAGAATGAGCAGTTCTTC. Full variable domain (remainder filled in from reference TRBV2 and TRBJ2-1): EPEVTQTPSHQVTQMGQEVILRCVPISNHLYFYWYRQILGQKVEFLVSFYNNEISEKSEIFDDQFSVERPDGSNFTLKIRSTKLEDSAMYFCASTDTLAGAQNEQFFGPGTRLTVL.

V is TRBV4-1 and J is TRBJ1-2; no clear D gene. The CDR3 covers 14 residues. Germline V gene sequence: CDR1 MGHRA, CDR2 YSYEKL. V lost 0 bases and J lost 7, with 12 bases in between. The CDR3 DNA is TGCGCCAGCAGCCAAGAACGCCCGGCGAGTGGCTACACCTTC. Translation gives CASSQERPASGYTF.

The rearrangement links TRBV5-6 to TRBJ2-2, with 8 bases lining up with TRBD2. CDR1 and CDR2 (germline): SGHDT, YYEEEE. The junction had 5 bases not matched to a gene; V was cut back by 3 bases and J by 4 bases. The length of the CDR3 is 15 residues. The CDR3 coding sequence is TGTGCCAGCAGCTATTCTAGCGGGTTCACCGGGGAGCTGTTTTTT. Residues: CASSYSSGFTGELFF.